Here is one T cell receptor beta chain with its context. Using a J-beta primer mix together with a sample-barcoded 5' primer, a second PCR was run for 7 to 11 cycles. TCRdb analysed the 5' RACE reads with MiXCR anew, one entry per CDR3 protein. The sample has roughly 1,100,000 distinct CDR3 sequences; approximately 25% are singletons. This sample is drawn from a study of blood T cells in healthy people across ages. Germline loops: CDR1 LGHNA, CDR2 YNFKEQ. J gave up 5 bases and V 0 bases, and 3 bases lay outside the gene matches. There are 15 residues in the CDR3. The data also belong to a second study, concerning T cells of mothers and their children.

This TCR derives from a girl aged 2-10 years in good health. The sequencing sample was made of blood. The J gene is TRBJ2-7, the V gene TRBV4-2; TRBD1 matches at 11 bases. CDR3 DNA: TGTGCCAGCAGCCAAGAGTGGACAGGGGGCGACGAGCAGTACTTC. This sequence encodes CASSQEWTGGDEQYF.